Below, 9 T cell receptor beta chains from the same sample are listed, as sequenced in a study of T cell responses to AZD1222 COVID-19 vaccine. Profiling relied on immunoSEQ multiplex PCR, and the TCRdb table lists in-frame clones only, not all of them. The repertoire holds some 100,000 clones, with around 90% as singletons. The sample in question was peripheral blood, obtained on day 0 of AZD1222 vaccination. The receptor source for this set is an adult in good health.

The rearrangement links TRBV9 to TRBJ2-1, with 8 bases matching TRBD2. With 4 bases clipped from V and 7 bases from J, the junction kept 7 bases outside the gene matches. CDR3 length: 14 amino acids. Germline V lookup: CDR1 SGDLS, CDR2 YYNGEE. CDR3 sequence reads: CASSPGGRENEQFF. The CDR3 DNA is TGTGCCAGCAGCCCGGGGGGGCGGGAAAATGAGCAGTTCTTC.

The gene calls are TRBV27 and TRBJ1-2; weak D call: TRBD1 (6 bases). Deletions cut 2 bases from V and 6 bases from J, with 22 bases between. Looked up from germline, CDR1 is MNHEY and CDR2 is SMNVEV (reference sequence). The CDR3 runs to 17 residues. The CDR3 region has the DNA TGTGCCAGCAGTTTAGGCTTACGGGGGCCCCGAATTCATGGCTACACCTTC. Protein product: CASSLGLRGPRIHGYTF.

The chain joins TRBV3-1 (or the pseudogene TRBV3-2) to TRBJ2-2; TRBD1 aligns across 7 bases. V shed 4 bases and J 8 bases; nucleotides not matched to a gene: 4. Germline CDR1 reads LGHDT; CDR2 reads YNNKEL (reference sequence). The CDR3 totals 13 residues. Here the CDR3 reads CASSLQGSGELFF. CDR3 coding DNA: TGTGCCAGCAGCCTACAGGGGTCAGGGGAGCTGTTTTTT.

J is TRBJ1-5 and V is TRBV5-8; maybe TRBD1 (5 bases). Germline assignment: CDR1 SGHTS and CDR2 YDEGEE. Trimming removed 0 bases at V and 6 bases at J, with 16 bases between. CDR3 length: 16 residues. CDR3 region: CASSLAVGQGSQPQHF. The CDR3, as DNA: TGTGCCAGCAGCTTGGCGGTAGGCCAGGGAAGTCAGCCCCAGCATTTT. Complete variable domain (other parts from reference TRBV5-8 and TRBJ1-5): EAGVTQSPTHLIKTRGQQATLRCSPISGHTSVYWYQQALGLGLQFLLWYDEGEERNRGNFPPRFSGRQFPNYSSELNVNALELEDSALYLCASSLAVGQGSQPQHFGDGTRLSIL.

The chain joins TRBV14 to TRBJ1-1; no firm D call. Germline V lookup: CDR1 SGHDN, CDR2 FVKESK. Between the trimmed V and J ends, which lost 0 bases and 0 bases, there was a span of 2 bases. The CDR3 totals 13 residues. The chain's CDR3 is CASSQELNTEAFF. The CDR3 nucleotides are TGTGCCAGCAGCCAAGAGTTGAACACTGAAGCTTTCTTT.

The genes are TRBV5-6 and TRBJ2-7, with a tentative D call TRBD1 (6 bases). Germline-derived CDR1 and CDR2 are SGHDT and YYEEEE. V was clipped by 3 bases and J by 7 bases, with 20 bases between them. This CDR3 spans 15 amino acids. CDR3 DNA sequence: TGTGCCAGCAGCTCACCACGGACAGCTCACCGGGAGCAGTACTTC. This gives the protein CASSSPRTAHREQYF.

The genes are TRBV19 and TRBJ1-4, with D possibly matching TRBD1 (5 bases). The CDR3 is 13 residues long. Germline V CDR1 and CDR2: LNHDA, SQIVND (reference sequence). V was cut by 4 bases and J by 6 bases, with 9 bases left in between. CDR3 in amino acids: CASSRGGDEKLFF. The DNA of the CDR3 is TGTGCCAGTAGTAGAGGAGGGGATGAAAAACTGTTTTTT.

The chain couples TRBV19 to TRBJ2-1; 9 bases agree with TRBD2. V trimming: 5 bases; J trimming: 6 bases; junction bases outside the gene matches: 8. The CDR3 contains 15 residues. The germline V gene encodes CDR1 LNHDA and CDR2 SQIVND (reference sequence). The CDR3 sequence: CASSPLAGTSNEQFF. CDR3 bases: TGTGCCAGTAGTCCGCTAGCGGGAACATCCAATGAGCAGTTCTTC.

The chain joins TRBV27 to TRBJ1-5, with 9 positions matching TRBD1. This CDR3 is 15 amino acids long. Germline CDR1 is MNHEY and CDR2 is SMNVEV (reference sequence). With 2 bases clipped from V and 6 bases from J, the junction kept 5 bases outside the gene matches. The CDR3 protein is CASSLNRGLSQPQHF. The CDR3 nucleotides read TGTGCCAGCAGTTTAAACAGGGGGCTTAGTCAGCCCCAGCATTTT.